This TCR beta chain was retrieved from a study of vaccination effects on CD4 cells after COVID-19. Subsequent to approximately 9 days of culture, CD4+ T cells were isolated. As their vaccination, participants received two doses of either BNT162b2 or mRNA-1273. Each vaccine recipient was nucleocapsid antibody negative and had no prior SARS-CoV-2 infection. A half-medium replacement with IL-2 medium was carried out on days 3 and 7. Method: immunoSEQ multiplex PCR; TCRdb's copy keeps in-frame clones and lacks some. The data hold about 73,000 clones, with around 70% observed a single time. This clone was seen a few times. Antigen specificity is unknown. CDR3 length: 12 residues. Germline V gene sequence: CDR1 SNHLY, CDR2 FYNNEI. Between the trimmed V and J ends, which lost 7 bases and 0 bases, there was a span of 6 bases. Overall study results and limits: Clones of infection and vaccine origin contracted markedly late after vaccination. The study, lacking early post-infection timepoints, had few convalescent patients.

The sequencing used CD4+ T cells from PBMCs cultured without peptide, collected after COVID-19 vaccination. The chain is built from TRBV2 and TRBJ2-5; D not resolved. This sequence was found in a human donor who received a COVID-19 vaccine. The CDR3 sequence is CASTPYQETQYF. CDR3 sequence (DNA): TGTGCCAGCACCCCGTACCAAGAGACCCAGTACTTC.